What follows describes a single T cell receptor (beta chain). The source of the sample is a study of PD-1 blockade in classical Hodgkin lymphoma. Background on the study: Patients in the cohort were put on intravenous nivolumab, 3 mg/kg every 2 weeks.

V was clipped by 5 bases and J by 0 bases, with 7 bases between them. From germline, CDR1 is LNHDA and CDR2 SQIVND (reference sequence). There are 13 residues in the CDR3. Relapse after autologous stem cell transplantation occurred in every patient, and brentuximab vedotin exposure varied. Assay used: immunoSEQ multiplex PCR; TCRdb lists only in-frame clones, some missing. The sample contains fewer than 45,000 clones, 86% of which appear only once. This receptor was identified in a human donor with classical Hodgkin lymphoma. The chain couples TRBV19 to TRBJ1-1; no clear D gene. This specimen consisted of peripheral blood mononuclear cells (PBMCs), obtained before the second cycle of nivolumab. The CDR3 DNA is TGTGCCAGTAGTCCGGGAGTGAACACTGAAGCTTTCTTT. Protein: CASSPGVNTEAFF.